This TCR beta chain was identified during a study of radiotherapy plus CTLA-4 blockade in lung cancer. Here immunoSEQ multiplex PCR was the method, and the copy in TCRdb shows in-frame clones only, minus some. The table includes tens of thousands of clones, around 86% detected once. V was trimmed by 0 bases and J by 2 bases, leaving 15 bases between them. The germline V gene has CDR1 SGHRS and CDR2 YFSETQ. This CDR3 has 16 amino acids. This material consisted of peripheral blood, taken from a patient treated with radiotherapy plus ipilimumab. The V and J genes are TRBV5-1 and TRBJ2-7, with D unclear. This TCR derives from a human donor with non-small cell lung cancer that progressed on radiotherapy plus ipilimumab. In DNA, the CDR3 is TGCGCCAGCAGCTTGGAGCGACCGGGTCCCCCCTACGAGCAGTACTTC. This gives the protein CASSLERPGPPYEQYF.